A few counts support the clone carrying this TCR beta chain. Germline V lookup: CDR1 SGHRS, CDR2 YFSETQ. The CDR3 consists of 13 residues. V lost 0 bases and J lost 5, with 8 bases in between. Original processing methods: Reference gene primer amplification gave estimated nucleated cell counts. Produced via immunoSEQ multiplex PCR; TCRdb's table is partial and in-frame only. The D gene and trimming were derived from the DNA, and the V and J assignments and clone size from that table. Here the sample spans about 190,000 clones, more than 75% being singletons. The sample originates from a study of blood T cell repertoires in COVID-19. At the level of the study: The origin of the acute and convalescent COVID-19 samples was the United States, Italy and Spain. PBMCs, B-cell-depleted T cells, or T cells were the source of the cDNA or gDNA that made up the material.

Patients of the Seattle cohort, enrolled during active infection, were followed longitudinally. Material: peripheral blood. The sequence came from a woman aged 70 to 79 with COVID-19, enrolled during active disease. The gene calls are TRBV5-1 and TRBJ1-1, with a possible D match to TRBD1 (6 bases). CDR3 sequence reads: CASSLGGGTEAFF. Written as DNA, the CDR3 is TGCGCCAGCAGCTTGGGAGGGGGAACTGAAGCTTTCTTT.